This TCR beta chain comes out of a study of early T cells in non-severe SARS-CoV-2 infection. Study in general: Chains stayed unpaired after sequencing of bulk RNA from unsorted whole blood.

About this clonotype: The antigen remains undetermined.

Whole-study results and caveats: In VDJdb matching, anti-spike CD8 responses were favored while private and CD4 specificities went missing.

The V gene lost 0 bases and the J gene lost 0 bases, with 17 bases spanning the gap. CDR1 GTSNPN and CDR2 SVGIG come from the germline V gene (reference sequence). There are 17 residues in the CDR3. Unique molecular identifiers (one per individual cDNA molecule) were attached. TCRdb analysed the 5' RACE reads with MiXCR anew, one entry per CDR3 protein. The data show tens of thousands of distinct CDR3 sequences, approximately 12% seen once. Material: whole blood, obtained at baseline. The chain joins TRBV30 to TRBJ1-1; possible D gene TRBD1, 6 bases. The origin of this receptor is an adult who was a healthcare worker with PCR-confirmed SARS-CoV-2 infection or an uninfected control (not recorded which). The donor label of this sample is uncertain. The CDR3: CAWSVRWQGNLNTEAFF. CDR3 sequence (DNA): TGTGCCTGGAGTGTACGTTGGCAGGGGAACTTGAACACTGAAGCTTTCTTT.